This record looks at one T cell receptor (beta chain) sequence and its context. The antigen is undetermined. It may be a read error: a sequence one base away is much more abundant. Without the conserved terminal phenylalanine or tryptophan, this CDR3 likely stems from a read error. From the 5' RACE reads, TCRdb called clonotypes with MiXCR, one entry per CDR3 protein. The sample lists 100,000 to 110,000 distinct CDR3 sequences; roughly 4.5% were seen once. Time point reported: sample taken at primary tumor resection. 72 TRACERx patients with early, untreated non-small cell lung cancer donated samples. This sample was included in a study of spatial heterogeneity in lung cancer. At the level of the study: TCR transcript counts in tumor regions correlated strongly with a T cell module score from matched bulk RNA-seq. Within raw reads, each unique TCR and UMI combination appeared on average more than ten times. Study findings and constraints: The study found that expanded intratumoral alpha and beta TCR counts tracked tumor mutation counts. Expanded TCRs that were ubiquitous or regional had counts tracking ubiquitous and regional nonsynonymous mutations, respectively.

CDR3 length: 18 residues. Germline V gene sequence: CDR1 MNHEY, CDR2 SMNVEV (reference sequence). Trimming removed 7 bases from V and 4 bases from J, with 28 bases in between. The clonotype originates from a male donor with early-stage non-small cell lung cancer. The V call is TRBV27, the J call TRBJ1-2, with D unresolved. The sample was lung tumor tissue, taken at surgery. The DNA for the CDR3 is TGTGCCAGCACCCCCTATAGTATCAGTCACGAGACGCTCTATGGCTACACCTCC. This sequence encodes CASTPYSISHETLYGYTS.